This TCR beta chain is drawn from a study of blood T cells in healthy people across ages. Combining a sample-barcoded 5' primer with a J-beta primer mix, a second PCR ran for roughly 7 to 12 cycles. TCRdb reprocessed the 5' RACE reads via MiXCR and lists one record per CDR3 protein. The data contain some 940,000 distinct CDR3 sequences, just under 30% of them singletons. V was pared by 5 bases and J by 7 bases, with 13 bases of the junction left unmatched. Germline values: CDR1 SEHNR, CDR2 FQNEAQ (reference sequence). The CDR3 runs 15 residues. The sample also formed part of further work on T cells of mothers and their children. That source adds: There were no persistent microchimeric T cell clones detected.

Sequencing input: blood. The V and J genes are TRBV7-9 and TRBJ1-2, with 7 bases lining up with TRBD1. The clonotype originates from a middle-aged woman in good health. The CDR3 loop is CASSELTGNWAGYTF. In nucleotides, the CDR3 is TGTGCCAGCAGCGAATTGACAGGGAACTGGGCTGGCTACACCTTC.